A single sample is the source of the 17 T cell receptor beta chains below, sequenced in a study of OX40 agonist ivuxolimab in advanced cancers. The repertoire was sequenced with immunoSEQ multiplex PCR; TCRdb's copy has only in-frame clones and lacks some. The sample contains about 98,000 clones, 80% to 90% of which appear only once. Sequenced material: CD4+ or CD8+ T cells sorted from blood, taken in a trial of the OX40 agonist ivuxolimab. These TCRs come from an adult with an advanced solid tumor such as melanoma, head and neck, liver or kidney cancer.

The chain combines TRBV5-4 with TRBJ2-5, with D perhaps matching TRBD1 (7 bases). Trimming left V 5 bases short and J 5 bases short, with 13 bases between. From germline, CDR1 is SGHNT and CDR2 YYREEE (reference sequence). The CDR3 sequence is 13 residues long. The CDR3 protein is CASRVQGGETQYF. The CDR3 DNA reads TGTGCCAGCAGGGTTCAGGGGGGCGAGACCCAGTACTTC.

The chain combines TRBV7-2 with TRBJ1-2; D is unclear. Trimming shortened V by 1 base and J by 4 bases, and 10 bases separated the two germline ends. CDR3 length: 14 amino acids. Germline V gives CDR1 SGHTA, CDR2 FQGNSA. CDR3: CASSLDPALYGYTF. The DNA of the CDR3 is TGTGCCAGCAGCTTAGATCCAGCCCTCTATGGCTACACCTTC.

The V and J genes are TRBV5-6 and TRBJ2-4, with D hard to call. The CDR3 has 14 residues. Germline-derived CDR1 and CDR2 are SGHDT and YYEEEE. The germline V and J ends were trimmed by 4 bases and 7 bases, with 15 bases remaining between them. The CDR3 bases are TGTGCCAGCAGCCCCGGGCGGTTGGGGAACATTCAGTACTTC. It codes for CASSPGRLGNIQYF.

J is TRBJ1-1 and V is TRBV6-5; no definite D call. The CDR3 is 14 amino acids. The V gene lost 5 bases and the J gene lost 0 bases, with 10 bases spanning the gap. Per the germline V gene, CDR1 is MNHEY and CDR2 is SVGAGI. CDR3 sequence reads: CASSLQAVNTEAFF. In nucleotides, the CDR3 is TGTGCCAGCAGTCTCCAGGCGGTGAACACTGAAGCTTTCTTT.

The chain combines TRBV5-6 with TRBJ2-7; D may be TRBD2 (7 bases). V shed 4 bases and J shed 0 bases, with 17 bases lying between them. Germline lookup yields CDR1 SGHDT and CDR2 YYEEEE. This CDR3 region has 16 residues. The CDR3 region is CASSPLTGGPSYEQYV. The CDR3 DNA reads as TGTGCCAGCAGCCCCCTAACGGGGGGCCCCTCCTACGAGCAGTACGTC.

The gene calls are TRBV5-1 and TRBJ1-2; a possible D gene is TRBD1 (6 bases). The CDR3 extends over 14 amino acids. CDR1 and CDR2 from the germline V gene are SGHRS and YFSETQ. V lost 0 bases and J lost 6, with 12 bases in between. In DNA form, the CDR3 reads TGCGCCAGCAGCTTGGCAGGGGTGAGCCATGGCTACACCTTC. Protein: CASSLAGVSHGYTF.

This chain uses TRBV11-3 with TRBJ1-1; D is uncertain. Germline V lookup: CDR1 SGHNT, CDR2 YENEEA. Trimming pared 2 bases from V and 5 bases from J, leaving 9 bases between. CDR3 size: 13 residues. CDR3 in amino acids: CASSLNRRTEAFF. In nucleotides, the CDR3 is TGTGCCAGCAGCTTAAACAGAAGGACTGAAGCTTTCTTT.

This chain links TRBV6-5 with TRBJ1-4, with D unclear. The CDR3 length is 13 residues. With 0 bases removed from V and 7 bases from J, the gap between germline ends came to 6 bases. CDR1 MNHEY and CDR2 SVGAGI come from the germline V gene. The CDR3 DNA follows: TGTGCCAGCAGTTACTCGAGGGTTGAAAAACTGTTTTTT. It yields the protein CASSYSRVEKLFF.

This sequence joins TRBV19 and TRBJ2-4; 9 positions agree with TRBD1. The CDR3 totals 13 residues. V gave up 5 bases and J gave up 10 bases; unmatched junction bases: 6. Germline V gene data show CDR1 as LNHDA and CDR2 as SQIVND (reference sequence). The CDR3, as DNA: TGTGCCAGTAGTGTCGGACAGGGGTTGATTCAGTACTTC. Translated, it gives CASSVGQGLIQYF.

V usage is TRBV19 and J usage is TRBJ2-3; D call uncertain. V was trimmed by 5 bases and J by 2 bases, leaving 8 bases between them. CDR1 LNHDA and CDR2 SQIVND come from the germline V gene (reference sequence). The CDR3 length is 13 residues. CDR3 in amino acids: CASSGDITDTQYF. DNA of the CDR3: TGTGCCAGTAGTGGGGATATCACAGATACGCAGTATTTT.

The table lists this clone with a few counts. CDR3 amino acids: CASRQGTGANYGYTF. CDR3 nucleotides: TGTGCCAGCAGGCAGGGGACAGGGGCTAACTATGGCTACACCTTC. This chain connects TRBV4-2 to TRBJ1-2; 10 bases line up with TRBD1. J gave up 0 bases and V 6 bases, and 4 bases lay outside the gene matches. Germline V gene sequence: CDR1 LGHNA, CDR2 YNFKEQ. The CDR3 is made up of 15 amino acids.

This rearrangement joins TRBV11-2 to TRBJ2-2; D remains unclear. V lost 4 bases and J 0 bases, leaving 12 bases between the germline ends. CDR1 is SGHAT and CDR2 is FQNNGV in the germline V gene. CDR3 size: 16 residues. CDR3: CASSSKTEPNTGELFF. Here the CDR3 DNA reads TGTGCCAGCAGCTCTAAGACGGAACCGAACACCGGGGAGCTGTTTTTT.

The CDR3 coding sequence is TGTGCCAGCAGCCAAGAGACGACACAGAGCTCTGGGGCCAACGTCCTGACTTTC. Its protein is CASSQETTQSSGANVLTF. The rearrangement joins TRBV4-2 to TRBJ2-6; D is uncertain. V gave up 0 bases and J gave up 0 bases, with 12 bases separating them. CDR1 LGHNA and CDR2 YNFKEQ come from the germline V gene. The CDR3 length is 18 residues.

The chain couples TRBV5-1 to TRBJ1-2; D unresolved. The CDR3 is 15 amino acids. Trimming took off 4 bases at V and 7 bases at J, with 20 bases between the two ends. The germline gives CDR1 SGHRS, CDR2 YFSETQ. The CDR3 nucleotides are TGCGCCAGCAGCGTAACGGTCCTCTCTGCCAGTGGCTACACCTTC. Residues: CASSVTVLSASGYTF.

The gene calls are TRBV29-1 and TRBJ1-1; D is possibly TRBD1 (6 bases). The V gene lost 6 bases and the J gene lost 5 bases, with 13 bases spanning the gap. The CDR3 extends over 12 amino acids. From germline, CDR1 is SQVTM and CDR2 ANQGSEA. The CDR3 protein is CSVPMGATEAFF. CDR3 sequence (DNA): TGCAGCGTCCCCATGGGGGCGACTGAAGCTTTCTTT.

This clone was detected ten times or more. The chain joins TRBV29-1 to TRBJ1-2; 7 nucleotides line up with TRBD1. The J segment lost 5 bases and the V segment lost 6 bases, leaving 9 bases of the junction unmatched. This CDR3 comprises 13 residues. Germline V gene sequence: CDR1 SQVTM, CDR2 ANQGSEA. The CDR3 nucleotides are TGCAGCGTGACGACAGGGCCTGCTTATGGCTACACCTTC. Translated, it gives CSVTTGPAYGYTF.

This clone was detected once. The chain employs TRBV7-2 and TRBJ2-5; TRBD1 matches 8 bases. The germline CDR1 and CDR2 sequences are SGHTA and FQGNSA. This CDR3 region has 13 residues. The junction had 7 bases not matched to a gene; V was cut back by 8 bases and J by 5 bases. CDR3 coding DNA: TGTGCCAGCGCCCAGGGGGCGGTGGAGACCCAGTACTTC. This gives the protein CASAQGAVETQYF.